This T cell receptor (beta chain) emerged from a study of T cell repertoires in cytomegalovirus infection. Looked up from germline, CDR1 is SEHNR and CDR2 is FQNEAQ (reference sequence). This CDR3 region has 12 residues. V lost 5 bases to trimming and J lost 8 bases, with 10 bases between them. This clonotype occurred a few times. What it recognizes is unknown. TCRdb re-called the reads with MiXCR, one entry per CDR3 protein. The top ten hold approximately 60% of the sample, which has approximately 220,000 distinct CDR3 sequences, roughly two fifths seen once. The source was CD8+ T cells from cultured PBMCs, collected from culture after CMV antigen stimulation. V and J are TRBV7-9 and TRBJ2-1; maybe TRBD1 (6 bases). The TCR was taken from a human donor in good health (CMV status not recorded). Some clones in this sample may be carry-over from other donors' samples. CDR3 in amino acids: CASSPPGDEQFF. The CDR3 DNA reads TGTGCCAGCAGCCCTCCAGGGGATGAGCAGTTCTTC. The whole variable domain, filled in from reference TRBV7-9 and TRBJ2-1, reads DTGVSQNPRHKITKRGQNVTFRCDPISEHNRLYWYRQTLGQGPEFLTYFQNEAQLEKSRLLSDRFSAERPKGSFSTLEIQRTEQGDSAMYLCASSPPGDEQFFGPGTRLTVL.